A single TCR beta chain is shown here with its context. This specimen comes from a study of cytomegalovirus exposure and HLA in healthy donors. This CDR3 has 17 residues. J was trimmed by 5 bases and V by 6 bases; bases with no gene match: 18. Looked up from germline, CDR1 is SQVTM and CDR2 is ANQGSEA. This PCR relied on a set of 60 Vbeta primers and 13 Jbeta primers. Profiling relied on immunoSEQ multiplex PCR, and the TCRdb table lists in-frame clones only, not all of them. The profile shows 80,000 to 130,000 clones, around three quarters of them singletons. The sequencing sample was made of PBMCs. The chain is built from TRBV29-1 and TRBJ2-5; 10 bases line up with TRBD1. This sequence originates from a female donor in good health and CMV-seropositive. CDR3 sequence (DNA): TGCAGCGTCTTGACCCTAACCGGGACAGGGGATTCGGAGACCCAGTACTTC. It yields the protein CSVLTLTGTGDSETQYF.